This TCR beta chain was identified in a study of CD8 T cells in ankylosing spondylitis. Whole-study findings and limits: There was reportedly significant enrichment of clones that were disease-linked in matched ankylosing spondylitis synovial fluid. Blood of patients with ankylosing spondylitis appeared to be characterized by a TCR beta motif of roughly eight highly homologous variants.

This clonotype showed up just a few times. The antigen is undetermined. Quantitative 5'-RACE with molecular barcodes was used to make the TCR beta libraries. TCRdb itself ran the 5' RACE reads through MiXCR, one entry per CDR3 protein. The table lists about 440,000 distinct CDR3 sequences, 15% to 20% of them singletons. The clonotype originates from a male donor with ankylosing spondylitis. Sample: blood, either unsorted or a sorted T cell fraction (not recorded which).

The CDR3 DNA is TGTGCGGCCGGGGGGCAGGCTGGGGCCAACGTCCTGACTTTC. Protein product: CAAGGQAGANVLTF. V gene TRBV12-3 or TRBV12-4 combines with J gene TRBJ2-6, with a weak D call TRBD2 (7 bases). The CDR3 spans 14 residues.